This T cell receptor (beta chain) is from a study of cytotoxic CD8 clonotypes in ibrutinib-treated CLL. This clone came up a few times. The CDR3 spans 13 residues. Trimming took off 5 bases at V and 2 bases at J, with 10 bases between the two ends. Germline V gene lookup returns CDR1 SGHNT and CDR2 YYREEE (reference sequence). Clones were read by immunoSEQ multiplex PCR, and TCRdb kept only the in-frame ones, dropping some. This sample has more than 15,000 clones, with 65% to 70% found just once. The specimen comprised PBMCs, sampled before ibrutinib treatment. The chain is built from TRBV5-4 and TRBJ2-5; tentative D call: TRBD2 (6 bases). This TCR was sampled from a human donor with chronic lymphocytic leukemia. CDR3 bases: TGTGCCAGCAGTTGGAGGGGACAAGAGACCCAGTACTTC. Translation: CASSWRGQETQYF.